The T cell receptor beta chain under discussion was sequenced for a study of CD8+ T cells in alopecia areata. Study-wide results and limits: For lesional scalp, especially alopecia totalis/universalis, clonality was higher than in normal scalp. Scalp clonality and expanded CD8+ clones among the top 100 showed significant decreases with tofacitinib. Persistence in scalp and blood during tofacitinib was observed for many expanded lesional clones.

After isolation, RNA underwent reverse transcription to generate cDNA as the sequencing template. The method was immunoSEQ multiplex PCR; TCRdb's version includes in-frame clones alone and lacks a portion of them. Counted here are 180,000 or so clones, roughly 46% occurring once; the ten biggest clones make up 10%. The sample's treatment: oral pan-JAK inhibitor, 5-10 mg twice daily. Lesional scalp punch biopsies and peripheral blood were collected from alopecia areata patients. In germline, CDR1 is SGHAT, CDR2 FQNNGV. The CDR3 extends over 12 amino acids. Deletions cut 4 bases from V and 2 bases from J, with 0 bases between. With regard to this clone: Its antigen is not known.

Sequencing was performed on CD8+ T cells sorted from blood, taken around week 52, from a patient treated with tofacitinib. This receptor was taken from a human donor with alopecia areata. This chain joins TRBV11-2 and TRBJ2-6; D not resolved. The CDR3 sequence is CASSSGANVLTF. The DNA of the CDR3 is TGTGCCAGCAGCTCTGGGGCCAACGTCCTGACTTTC.